Below, one T cell receptor (beta chain) is given with its context. No antigen is known for it. The data originate from a study of T cell responses to AZD1222 COVID-19 vaccine. Study observations and caveats: Among vaccine-associated CD4 TCRs, coverage spanned spike, with dominance at 160-218 and 743-854.

The method was immunoSEQ multiplex PCR; TCRdb's version includes in-frame clones alone and lacks a portion of them. The sample carries 130,000 or so clones, 92% recorded once. The germline CDR1 and CDR2 sequences are SEHNR and FQNEAQ (reference sequence). V gave up 4 bases and J gave up 5 bases; unmatched junction bases: 8. The CDR3 sequence is 15 residues long. This clonotype was sampled from an adult who received the AZD1222 COVID-19 vaccine. The rearrangement links TRBV7-9 to TRBJ2-1, with 7 nucleotides matching TRBD2. Sequenced here: peripheral blood, sampled 28 days after the second AZD1222 dose. CDR3 bases: TGTGCCAGCAGCTCCCCCGGGCTAGCGGACAATGAGCAGTTCTTC. This codes for CASSSPGLADNEQFF. Complete variable domain (other parts from reference TRBV7-9 and TRBJ2-1): DTGVSQNPRHKITKRGQNVTFRCDPISEHNRLYWYRQTLGQGPEFLTYFQNEAQLEKSRLLSDRFSAERPKGSFSTLEIQRTEQGDSAMYLCASSSPGLADNEQFFGPGTRLTVL.